Below, 21 T cell receptor beta chains from the same sample are listed, as sequenced in a study of T-cell memory formation after mild COVID-19. One entry per CDR3 protein results from TCRdb running MiXCR on the 5' RACE reads. The sample holds 200,000 to 250,000 distinct CDR3 sequences, roughly a tenth seen once. Sequencing was performed on PBMCs or a T cell subset sorted from them (not recorded which). The receptor source for this set is a man younger than 35 who had mild COVID-19 (a few samples of this study predate the infection). Cell type and time point are not known.

The CDR3 protein is CASSQDRLWYNEQFF. The CDR3 nucleotides read TGTGCCAGCAGCCAAGATCGTCTATGGTACAATGAGCAGTTCTTC. The genes are TRBV4-2 and TRBJ2-1, with D hard to call. CDR1 LGHNA and CDR2 YNFKEQ come from the germline V gene. The CDR3 length is 15 residues. V was trimmed by 0 bases and J by 4 bases, leaving 10 bases between them.

This clonotype was detected ten times or more. The chain links TRBV12-3 or TRBV12-4 to TRBJ2-2, with 11 bases aligning to TRBD2. The V segment lost 8 bases and the J segment 4 bases; nucleotides outside the gene matches: 9. The length of the CDR3 is 16 residues. The CDR3 nucleotides read TGTGCCAGCCGACTAGCGGGGACATCCCTCACCGGGGAGCTGTTTTTT. This codes for CASRLAGTSLTGELFF.

The V and J genes are TRBV4-1 and TRBJ1-1; no definite D call. Trimming left V 0 bases short and J 4 bases short, with 6 bases between. Germline V CDR1 and CDR2: MGHRA, YSYEKL. The CDR3 contains 13 residues. The CDR3 DNA reads as TGCGCCAGCAGCCAAGAGTCCCTCACTGAAGCTTTCTTT. The encoded protein is CASSQESLTEAFF.

This clonotype has at least ten counts. The gene calls are TRBV27 and TRBJ1-2, with 9 bases matching TRBD1. Germline values: CDR1 MNHEY, CDR2 SMNVEV (reference sequence). The trim removed 5 bases at V and 8 bases at J, leaving 6 bases unmatched. This CDR3 has 13 residues. The CDR3 DNA reads TGTGCCAGCAGTCCGGGGACAGGGAACGGCTACACCTTC. Amino acid sequence: CASSPGTGNGYTF.

This clonotype has only a few counts. This chain uses TRBV6-1 with TRBJ2-1; 13 bases map to TRBD2. J was trimmed by 3 bases and V by 4 bases; bases with no gene match: 0. Germline V lookup: CDR1 MNHNS, CDR2 SASEGT. The CDR3 extends over 15 amino acids. The CDR3 is CASSGLAGGYNEQFF. CDR3 in DNA: TGTGCCAGCAGTGGACTAGCGGGGGGCTACAATGAGCAGTTCTTC.

This clonotype was counted a few times. The CDR3 sequence is CASSTLSRTVADTQYF. The CDR3 DNA reads TGTGCCAGCAGCACCCTCAGTAGAACCGTGGCAGATACGCAGTATTTT. The V gene is TRBV11-2, the J gene TRBJ2-3; no reliable D call. In germline, CDR1 is SGHAT, CDR2 FQNNGV. The length of the CDR3 is 16 residues. With 5 bases removed from V and 4 bases from J, the gap between germline ends came to 19 bases. The full variable domain, its missing parts supplied by reference TRBV11-2 and TRBJ2-3, is EAGVAQSPRYKIIEKRQSVAFWCNPISGHATLYWYQQILGQGPKLLIQFQNNGVVDDSQLPKDRFSAERLKGVDSTLKIQPAKLEDSAVYLCASSTLSRTVADTQYFGPGTRLTVL.

This clonotype has a handful of counts. CDR3 sequence: CSVDPLGHINGYTF. In DNA, the CDR3 is TGCAGCGTCGACCCCCTCGGACATATTAATGGCTACACCTTC. This chain connects TRBV29-1 to TRBJ1-2; D is perhaps TRBD1 (5 bases). The V end was cut by 6 bases, the J end by 6 bases, with 20 bases between. There are 14 residues in the CDR3. Germline CDR1 reads SQVTM; CDR2 reads ANQGSEA.

This clonotype was observed a handful of times. The chain joins TRBV7-6 to TRBJ2-1; unclear D gene. Trimming left V 1 base short and J 8 bases short, with 9 bases between. The CDR3 spans 13 residues. Germline lookup yields CDR1 SGHVS and CDR2 FNYEAQ. The CDR3 region is CASSLGNMDEQFF. CDR3 DNA: TGTGCCAGCAGCTTAGGTAACATGGATGAGCAGTTCTTC.

This clonotype was observed a handful of times. This chain uses TRBV6-1 with TRBJ2-7; TRBD1 matches at 7 bases. After removal of 6 bases from V and 5 bases from J, the junction contained 7 bases not matched to a gene. The CDR3 loop spans 13 amino acids. Germline CDR1 reads MNHNS; CDR2 reads SASEGT. The CDR3 sequence: CASSVDRANEQYF. CDR3 sequence (DNA): TGTGCCAGCAGCGTAGACAGGGCGAACGAGCAGTACTTC.

This clonotype occurred many times. V is TRBV27 and J is TRBJ2-7; TRBD2 matches at 13 bases. The ends lost 6 bases at V and 4 bases at J; junction bases unmatched: 6. CDR3 length equals 15 residues. Germline assignment: CDR1 MNHEY and CDR2 SMNVEV (reference sequence). The CDR3 reads CASSLGTSGVYEQYF. DNA of the CDR3: TGTGCCAGCAGCCTTGGGACTAGCGGGGTGTACGAGCAGTACTTC.

J is TRBJ2-2 and V is TRBV5-5; tentatively, D is TRBD1 (6 bases). Deletions cut 0 bases from V and 6 bases from J, with 12 bases between. Germline V gene data show CDR1 as SGHKS and CDR2 as YYEKEE (reference sequence). The CDR3 runs to 15 residues. In DNA, the CDR3 is TGTGCCAGCAGCTTGGTATTAGGGGGATCCGGGGAGCTGTTTTTT. Its protein product is CASSLVLGGSGELFF.

This clonotype has at least ten counts. J is TRBJ2-2 and V is TRBV5-1, with D possibly matching TRBD2 (5 bases). The CDR3 has 15 amino acids. V was shortened by 2 bases and J by 1 base, with 9 bases between the two germline ends. Germline lookup yields CDR1 SGHRS and CDR2 YFSETQ. Here the CDR3 DNA reads TGCGCCAGCAGCTTAATCGAGGGGAACACCGGGGAGCTGTTTTTT. Protein product: CASSLIEGNTGELFF. Based on the CDR3 plus reference TRBV5-1 and TRBJ2-2, the full variable domain is KAGVTQTPRYLIKTRGQQVTLSCSPISGHRSVSWYQQTPGQGLQFLFEYFSETQRNKGNFPGRFSGRQFSNSRSEMNVSTLELGDSALYLCASSLIEGNTGELFFGEGSRLTVL.

This clonotype appeared a few times. The chain uses TRBV6-1 and TRBJ1-2; maybe TRBD1 (6 bases). Germline CDR1 MNHNS, CDR2 SASEGT. This CDR3 region has 14 residues. With 1 base removed from V and 7 bases from J, the gap between germline ends came to 13 bases. This CDR3 is CASSEVPGESGYTF. CDR3 DNA sequence: TGTGCCAGCAGTGAAGTTCCAGGGGAGAGTGGCTACACCTTC.

V and J are TRBV9 and TRBJ1-2; 9 bases agree with TRBD1. V was pared by 4 bases and J by 6 bases, with 10 bases of the junction left unmatched. Germline V gene data show CDR1 as SGDLS and CDR2 as YYNGEE. This CDR3 contains 15 residues. The CDR3 sequence: CASSPRDRDVHGYTF. CDR3 coding DNA: TGTGCCAGCAGCCCCCGGGACAGGGACGTACATGGCTACACCTTC.

There are a few counts of this clonotype. The gene calls are TRBV24-1 and TRBJ2-2; 8 bases match TRBD1. J gave up 5 bases and V 12 bases, and 10 bases lay outside the gene matches. This CDR3 contains 14 residues. Germline V gene sequence: CDR1 KGHDR, CDR2 SFDVKD. DNA of the CDR3: TGTGCCGCCACAACAGGGGGAACTACCGGGGAGCTGTTTTTT. Encoded protein: CAATTGGTTGELFF.

The sample holds a few counts of this clonotype. This chain connects TRBV7-2 to TRBJ2-5; maybe TRBD1 (5 bases). V lost 4 bases, J lost 5 bases, and 20 bases lay in between. The length of the CDR3 is 16 residues. Germline CDR1 is SGHTA and CDR2 is FQGNSA. The CDR3 DNA is TGTGCCAGCAGCTACTCCATTCGCAGGGCAGTGGAGACCCAGTACTTC. It translates to CASSYSIRRAVETQYF.

The chain carries TRBV4-2 and TRBJ1-2; a weak D match, TRBD1 (6 bases). CDR3 length equals 15 residues. The germline CDR1 and CDR2 sequences are LGHNA and YNFKEQ. V dropped 1 base and J dropped 2 bases, with 11 bases sitting between them. The CDR3 coding sequence is TGTGCCAGCAGCCAAGGGTGGCAGGGGAACTATGGCTACACCTTC. Its protein is CASSQGWQGNYGYTF.

This clonotype came up many times. V and J are TRBV12-3 or TRBV12-4 and TRBJ2-3; maybe TRBD2 (6 bases). The CDR3 runs to 15 residues. The V end was cut by 8 bases, the J end by 1 base, with 16 bases between. CDR3 in DNA: TGTGCCAGCGGGAGACCAGGCGGGGGCACAGATACGCAGTATTTT. Residues: CASGRPGGGTDTQYF.

The V gene is TRBV28, the J gene TRBJ2-7, with TRBD1 as a possible D gene (8 bases). The germline gives CDR1 MDHEN, CDR2 SYDVKM. V lost 5 bases to trimming and J lost 2 bases, with 10 bases between them. This CDR3 is 13 amino acids long. In DNA form, the CDR3 reads TGTGCCAGCAGTACAGGGGGGGCCTACGAGCAGTACGTC. This codes for CASSTGGAYEQYV.

This clonotype was seen more than once but under ten times. The V and J genes are TRBV19 and TRBJ2-1, with D tentatively TRBD2 (6 bases). The V end was cut by 3 bases, the J end by 0 bases, with 6 bases between. The CDR3 has 14 amino acids. Germline V lookup: CDR1 LNHDA, CDR2 SQIVND (reference sequence). The DNA for the CDR3 is TGTGCCAGTAGTATCGGGAGCTCCTACAATGAGCAGTTCTTC. Translated, it gives CASSIGSSYNEQFF.

The chain is built from TRBV5-1 and TRBJ2-2; 10 bases align to TRBD2. Germline V gives CDR1 SGHRS, CDR2 YFSETQ. The CDR3 length is 17 residues. V shed 1 base and J 1 base; nucleotides not matched to a gene: 4. The CDR3 DNA reads as TGCGCCAGCAGCTTGACACTAGCGGGGATGAACACCGGGGAGCTGTTTTTT. Translating gives CASSLTLAGMNTGELFF.